A selection of T cell receptor beta chains follows, all from one sample in a study of blood T cells in healthy people across ages. TCRdb fed the 5' RACE reads into MiXCR, producing one record per CDR3 protein. The repertoire holds 1.5 million or so distinct CDR3 sequences, with 42% as singletons. Input material: blood. These receptors were taken from a woman between 18 and 29 years old in good health. The CDR3 runs from the conserved cysteine through the conserved F or W. Fields, in order: CDR3 length, J gene, V gene, CDR3 protein.

CDR3 length: 14; J gene: TRBJ2-7; V gene: TRBV7-9; CDR3 protein: CASSLGQGAHEQYF
CDR3 length: 14; J gene: .; V gene: TRBV27; CDR3 protein: CASSLPGTGNEQYF
CDR3 length: 12; J gene: TRBJ2-3; V gene: TRBV7-2; CDR3 protein: CASSLTGTGQYF
CDR3 length: 15; J gene: TRBJ1-1; V gene: TRBV25-1; CDR3 protein: CASSDPETRGSEAFF
CDR3 length: 15; J gene: TRBJ2-3; V gene: TRBV14; CDR3 protein: CASSRGHYSTDTQYF
CDR3 length: 15; J gene: TRBJ2-3; V gene: TRBV30; CDR3 protein: CAWTQREDRTDTQYF
CDR3 length: 16; J gene: TRBJ1-1; V gene: TRBV19; CDR3 protein: CASSIAGGEINTEAFF
CDR3 length: 12; J gene: TRBJ2-4; V gene: TRBV20-1; CDR3 protein: CSAPPQYNEQYF
CDR3 length: 14; J gene: TRBJ1-1; V gene: TRBV3-1; CDR3 protein: CASSPALRGTEAFF
CDR3 length: 14; J gene: TRBJ2-1; V gene: TRBV30; CDR3 protein: CAWSVTSFRNEQFF
CDR3 length: 16; J gene: TRBJ1-5; V gene: TRBV6-5; CDR3 protein: CASSRSGGRGNQPQHF
CDR3 length: 13; J gene: TRBJ2-3; V gene: TRBV4-1; CDR3 protein: CASSQGYPDTQYF
CDR3 length: 17; J gene: TRBJ2-3; V gene: TRBV9; CDR3 protein: CASSVAPSGGRTDTQYF
CDR3 length: 14; J gene: TRBJ2-1; V gene: TRBV6-2/TRBV6-3; CDR3 protein: CASSQRAHYNEQFF
CDR3 length: 10; J gene: TRBJ1-2; V gene: TRBV7-9; CDR3 protein: CASSSGTDTF
CDR3 length: 16; J gene: TRBJ2-5; V gene: TRBV6-5; CDR3 protein: CASSYYSPGGRETQYF
CDR3 length: 14; J gene: TRBJ2-1; V gene: TRBV12-3/TRBV12-4; CDR3 protein: CASSFSGGAYEQFF
CDR3 length: 15; J gene: TRBJ2-7; V gene: TRBV24-1; CDR3 protein: CATSEPEQGLYEQYF
CDR3 length: 14; J gene: TRBJ2-3; V gene: TRBV20-1; CDR3 protein: CSASFGVAQDTQYF
CDR3 length: 16; J gene: TRBJ2-4; V gene: TRBV7-2; CDR3 protein: CASSLARDLAKNIQYF
CDR3 length: 18; J gene: TRBJ2-5; V gene: TRBV4-1; CDR3 protein: CASSQDGIAGGRQETQYF
CDR3 length: 14; J gene: TRBJ2-1; V gene: TRBV5-1; CDR3 protein: CASSSYSLYNEQFF
CDR3 length: 13; J gene: TRBJ2-7; V gene: TRBV4-3; CDR3 protein: CASSLQGRREQYF
CDR3 length: 14; J gene: .; V gene: TRBV21-1; CDR3 protein: CASSADREEDEQYF
CDR3 length: 11; J gene: TRBJ2-7; V gene: TRBV29-1; CDR3 protein: CSVATGYEQYF
CDR3 length: 17; J gene: TRBJ2-6; V gene: TRBV5-5; CDR3 protein: CASSLGGRSSGANVLTF
CDR3 length: 16; J gene: TRBJ1-5; V gene: TRBV5-1; CDR3 protein: CASSPDPGTSNQPQHF
CDR3 length: 24; J gene: TRBJ2-1; V gene: TRBV6-1; CDR3 protein: CASSGGTGKMTSLNQVPSYNEQFF
CDR3 length: 14; J gene: TRBJ1-5; V gene: TRBV6-5; CDR3 protein: CASSKQGRGQPQHF
CDR3 length: 14; J gene: TRBJ2-3; V gene: TRBV20-1; CDR3 protein: CSGRSGGNTDTQYF
CDR3 length: 16; J gene: TRBJ1-2; V gene: TRBV7-9; CDR3 protein: CASSLAGTGGKDGYTF
CDR3 length: 15; J gene: .; V gene: TRBV9; CDR3 protein: CASSPRGLAVNEQYF
CDR3 length: 13; J gene: TRBJ2-5; V gene: TRBV9; CDR3 protein: CASSVGQAETQYF
CDR3 length: 12; J gene: TRBJ1-2; V gene: TRBV5-4; CDR3 protein: CASSPKGHDYTF
CDR3 length: 15; J gene: TRBJ2-3; V gene: TRBV5-1; CDR3 protein: CASSLQSGAGDTQYF
CDR3 length: 17; J gene: TRBJ2-1; V gene: TRBV7-2; CDR3 protein: CASSLAWGGAPYNEQFF
CDR3 length: 11; J gene: TRBJ2-1; V gene: TRBV4-2; CDR3 protein: CASSRDSEQFF
CDR3 length: 14; J gene: TRBJ2-1; V gene: TRBV20-1; CDR3 protein: CSARTGSRNNEQFF
CDR3 length: 14; J gene: TRBJ2-1; V gene: TRBV7-6; CDR3 protein: CASSLGVEDNEQFF
CDR3 length: 15; J gene: TRBJ2-1; V gene: TRBV3-1; CDR3 protein: CASSQGYYSYNEQFF
CDR3 length: 13; J gene: TRBJ2-3; V gene: TRBV20-1; CDR3 protein: CSPSEGARDTQYF
CDR3 length: 17; J gene: TRBJ1-1; V gene: TRBV2; CDR3 protein: CASRVQGFGLTNTEAFF
CDR3 length: 15; J gene: TRBJ2-1; V gene: TRBV24-1; CDR3 protein: CATSDPRTSMETQFF
CDR3 length: 14; J gene: TRBJ2-2; V gene: TRBV12-3/TRBV12-4; CDR3 protein: CASSLRGGNGELFF
CDR3 length: 13; J gene: TRBJ1-1; V gene: TRBV6-5; CDR3 protein: CASSDGAASKAFF
CDR3 length: 16; J gene: TRBJ2-3; V gene: TRBV2; CDR3 protein: CASSVRTSAGTDTQYF
CDR3 length: 14; J gene: TRBJ1-2; V gene: TRBV5-1; CDR3 protein: CASSPNGEGYGYTF
CDR3 length: 14; J gene: TRBJ1-5; V gene: TRBV9; CDR3 protein: CASSASGLFQPQHF
CDR3 length: 13; J gene: TRBJ1-1; V gene: TRBV6-6; CDR3 protein: CASRRSDRTEAFF
CDR3 length: 12; J gene: TRBJ2-5; V gene: TRBV29-1; CDR3 protein: CSVGAGVETQYF
CDR3 length: 14; J gene: TRBJ2-5; V gene: TRBV5-1; CDR3 protein: CASRSGQVQETQYF
CDR3 length: 13; J gene: TRBJ2-7; V gene: TRBV18; CDR3 protein: CASSRGESYEQYF
CDR3 length: 14; J gene: TRBJ2-7; V gene: TRBV7-9; CDR3 protein: CASSFGQGIDEQYF
CDR3 length: 13; J gene: TRBJ1-1; V gene: TRBV7-3; CDR3 protein: CASSVIFGAEAFF
CDR3 length: 13; J gene: TRBJ2-7; V gene: TRBV3-1; CDR3 protein: CASSQERGTEQYF